This T cell receptor beta chain is drawn from a study of T cells in Graves' hyperthyroidism and ophthalmopathy. Study results and limitations: Also found in blood were most expanded thyroid clonotypes above 0.001. Ophthalmopathy was model-predicted a median around seven months pre-onset.

The authors deemed Graves' hyperthyroidism stable absent ophthalmopathy progression within 18 months. Amplified TCR beta CDR3 regions came from RNA transcripts. When the TCR CDR3 underwent first-round RT-PCR, the HTBI primer set was used. TCRdb re-called the multiplex PCR reads with MiXCR, one entry per CDR3 protein. The data show a few hundred thousand distinct CDR3 sequences, about 18% seen once. This clonotype was counted ten times or more. What it binds is unknown. Germline trimming cut 5 bases from V and 1 base from J; bases unmatched to any gene: 7. Per germline, CDR1 MDHEN and CDR2 SYDVKM. This CDR3 region has 15 residues.

This chain uses TRBV28 with TRBJ1-2; 7 nucleotides line up with TRBD1. Sample: blood. This receptor was taken from a middle-aged man with Graves' hyperthyroidism. The CDR3 DNA is TGTGCCAGCAGTATCGGGACAGACAGTAACTATGGCTACACCTTC. Encoded protein: CASSIGTDSNYGYTF.